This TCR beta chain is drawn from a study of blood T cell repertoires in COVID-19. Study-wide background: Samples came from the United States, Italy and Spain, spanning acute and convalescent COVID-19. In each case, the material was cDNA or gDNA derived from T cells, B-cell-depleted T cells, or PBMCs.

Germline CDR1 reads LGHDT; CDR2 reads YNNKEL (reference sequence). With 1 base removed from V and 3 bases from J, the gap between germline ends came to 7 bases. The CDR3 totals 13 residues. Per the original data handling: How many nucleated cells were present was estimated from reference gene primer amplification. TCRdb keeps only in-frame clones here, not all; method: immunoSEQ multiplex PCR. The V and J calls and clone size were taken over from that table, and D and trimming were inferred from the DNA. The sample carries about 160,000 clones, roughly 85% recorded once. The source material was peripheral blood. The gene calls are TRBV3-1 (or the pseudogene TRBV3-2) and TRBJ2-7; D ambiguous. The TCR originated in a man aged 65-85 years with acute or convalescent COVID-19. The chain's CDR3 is CASSQACGYEQYF. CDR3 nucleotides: TGTGCCAGCAGCCAAGCATGCGGCTACGAGCAGTACTTC.